The 18 T cell receptor beta chains below come from one sample, sequenced in a study of blood T cells in healthy people across ages. The use of a sample-barcoded 5' primer and a J-beta primer mix characterized a second PCR of about 7 to 12 cycles. TCRdb processed the 5' RACE reads anew with MiXCR; each CDR3 protein has one entry. The data show 650,000 to 1,000,000 distinct CDR3 sequences, 35% to 40% seen once. The sample taken for sequencing was blood. The receptor source for this set is a man between 18 and 35 years old in good health.

The table lists this clonotype with a few counts. This rearrangement joins TRBV7-9 to TRBJ2-7, with 7 positions matching TRBD1. The V gene end was trimmed by 0 bases and the J gene end by 5 bases; junction bases not matched to a gene: 7. The CDR3 contains 15 residues. Germline V gene lookup returns CDR1 SEHNR and CDR2 FQNEAQ (reference sequence). The CDR3, as DNA: TGTGCCAGCAGCTTAGCGACAGGGAAAAAGGACGAGCAGTACTTC. It is translated as CASSLATGKKDEQYF.

V and J are TRBV7-2 and TRBJ2-3; TRBD2 agrees at 9 bases. The CDR3 length is 17 residues. Per germline, CDR1 SGHTA and CDR2 FQGNSA. V was clipped by 1 base and J by 1 base; unmatched bases: 6. CDR3 amino acids: CASSLGAGGGRTDTQYF. CDR3 DNA: TGTGCCAGCAGCTTAGGGGCGGGGGGGGGCCGCACAGATACGCAGTATTTT.

This clonotype has just a few counts. The chain employs TRBV20-1 and TRBJ2-3; TRBD2 agrees at 10 bases. The CDR3 consists of 16 residues. After removal of 1 base from V and 4 bases from J, the junction contained 8 bases not matched to a gene. CDR1 is DFQATT and CDR2 is SNEGSKA in the germline V gene (reference sequence). The CDR3 coding sequence is TGCAGTGCTAGAGTTCAGCGGGGGGGCCTCGCAGATACGCAGTATTTT. Its protein product is CSARVQRGGLADTQYF.

The chain employs TRBV9 and TRBJ2-1; 7 nucleotides agree with TRBD1. CDR1 and CDR2 (germline): SGDLS, YYNGEE. This CDR3 has 15 amino acids. J was trimmed by 2 bases and V by 4 bases; bases with no gene match: 6. CDR3 amino acids: CASSYDRAPYNEQFF. The CDR3 nucleotides are TGTGCCAGCAGCTACGACAGGGCCCCCTACAATGAGCAGTTCTTC.

This chain uses TRBV5-1 with TRBJ1-1; D uncertain. V dropped 2 bases and J dropped 0 bases, with 8 bases sitting between them. Germline values: CDR1 SGHRS, CDR2 YFSETQ. The CDR3 has 14 amino acids. CDR3: CASSFKDLNTEAFF. The CDR3 DNA sequence: TGCGCCAGCAGCTTCAAGGATTTGAACACTGAAGCTTTCTTT.

V and J are TRBV24-1 and TRBJ2-7; D is unresolved. The J call may be incorrect, as the DNA end agrees better with TRBJ2-4. The CDR3 totals 12 residues. Germline loops: CDR1 KGHDR, CDR2 SFDVKD. CDR3 nucleotide sequence: TGTGCCACTTCAGATCCCAAAAACATTCAGTACTTC. Translating gives CATSDPKNIQYF.

The chain is built from TRBV25-1 and TRBJ1-6; D unresolved. With 8 bases removed from V and 6 bases from J, the gap between germline ends came to 11 bases. The CDR3 length is 13 residues. Germline CDR1 is MGHDK and CDR2 is SYGVNS. Here the CDR3 DNA reads TGTGCCAGCCGGGGATTCCGTAATTCACCCCTCCACTTT. Its translation: CASRGFRNSPLHF. The entire variable domain, with the rest obtained from reference TRBV25-1 and TRBJ1-6, is as follows: EADIYQTPRYLVIGTGKKITLECSQTMGHDKMYWYQQDPGMELHLIHYSYGVNSTEKGDLSSESTVSRIRTEHFPLTLESARPSHTSQYLCASRGFRNSPLHFGNGTRLTVT.

This clonotype has ten or more counts. The V gene is TRBV9, the J gene TRBJ2-3; unclear D gene. Germline V gene data show CDR1 as SGDLS and CDR2 as YYNGEE. The CDR3 is made up of 12 amino acids. Trimming shortened V by 7 bases and J by 2 bases, and 8 bases separated the two germline ends. In nucleotides, the CDR3 is TGTGCCAGCCGCAGCCCCACAGATACGCAGTATTTT. Residues: CASRSPTDTQYF.

This clonotype was detected a few times. The rearrangement links TRBV6-2 or TRBV6-3 to TRBJ1-2; D is perhaps TRBD1 (6 bases). The CDR3 contains 14 residues. Germline CDR1 MNHEY, CDR2 SVGEGT. V lost 6 bases and J 6 bases, leaving 17 bases between the germline ends. CDR3 DNA sequence: TGTGCCAGCAGGTACACAGGGATGTGGGATGGCTACACCTTC. Protein sequence: CASRYTGMWDGYTF.

The gene calls are TRBV4-3 and TRBJ2-7, with D uncertain. Germline CDR1 reads LGHNA; CDR2 reads YSLEER. Deletions cut 0 bases from V and 0 bases from J, with 6 bases between. The CDR3 sequence is 14 residues long. CDR3 sequence reads: CASSQDQVSYEQYF. CDR3 DNA sequence: TGCGCCAGCAGCCAAGATCAGGTCTCCTACGAGCAGTACTTC.

As to this clonotype: This may stem from a read error, because a much larger clone lies one nucleotide away. The chain carries TRBV25-1 and TRBJ1-2; a possible D gene is TRBD1 (5 bases). Germline V lookup: CDR1 MGHDK, CDR2 SYGVNS. This CDR3 comprises 16 residues. CDR3 nucleotide sequence: TGTACCAGCTTTGGGGGGAGCGAAGTAGGGAACTATGGCTACACCTTC. Translated, it gives CTSFGGSEVGNYGYTF.

This clonotype has just a few counts. The chain uses TRBV12-3 or TRBV12-4 and TRBJ2-4, with D possibly being TRBD2 (6 bases). The CDR3 loop spans 16 amino acids. V was shortened by 7 bases and J by 3 bases, with 19 bases between the two germline ends. CDR3 sequence (DNA): TGTGCCAGCACCACATCGTCGGGGGTCGGCAAAAACATTCAGTACTTC. Its protein product is CASTTSSGVGKNIQYF.

The chain employs TRBV29-1 and TRBJ2-4, with a possible D match to TRBD2 (5 bases). TRBJ2-5 explains the end of the DNA better; the J call may be wrong. Germline V gene sequence: CDR1 SQVTM, CDR2 ANQGSEA. The length of the CDR3 is 14 residues. CDR3 protein: CSPGESTNPETQYF. The CDR3 coding sequence is TGCAGCCCTGGGGAGTCGACCAATCCCGAGACCCAGTACTTC.

The genes are TRBV4-2 and TRBJ2-3; D remains ambiguous. Germline assignment: CDR1 LGHNA and CDR2 YNFKEQ. The CDR3 has 15 amino acids. V lost 0 bases, J lost 3 bases, and 10 bases lay in between. The CDR3 coding sequence is TGTGCCAGCAGCCAAGATCGTCGGGTTACAGATACGCAGTATTTT. As protein: CASSQDRRVTDTQYF.

This rearrangement joins TRBV5-1 to TRBJ2-5, with D unclear. Trimming pared 4 bases from V and 4 bases from J, leaving 23 bases between. Germline values: CDR1 SGHRS, CDR2 YFSETQ. The CDR3 runs to 17 residues. DNA of the CDR3: TGCGCCAGCAGCCTCCGTGGGTCGAGGATTAGTGGAGAGACCCAGTACTTC. This encodes CASSLRGSRISGETQYF.

This chain connects TRBV7-2 to TRBJ2-5, with TRBD2 matching over 13 bases. The DNA end is a closer match to TRBJ2-7, so the J assignment may be wrong. CDR1 and CDR2 from the germline V gene are SGHTA and FQGNSA. The CDR3 covers 19 residues. CDR3 coding DNA: TGTGCCAGCAGCTTTTCCGGGACTAGCGGGACTTCTAGCTCCTACGAGCAGTACTTC. Amino acids: CASSFSGTSGTSSSYEQYF.

J is TRBJ2-5 and V is TRBV11-2, with TRBD1 identical over 8 bases. Trimming cost V 3 bases and J 4 bases; bases outside gene matches: 4. The CDR3 is 14 amino acids. Germline V CDR1 and CDR2: SGHAT, FQNNGV. The CDR3, as DNA: TGTGCCAGCAGCTTCCGAGGGACAGGAGAGACCCAGTACTTC. Translating gives CASSFRGTGETQYF.

This clonotype was found a few times. The junction and the germline gene differ at one end; a read error may be behind it. The rearrangement uses TRBV12-3 or TRBV12-4 and TRBJ2-3; D gene unclear. This CDR3 contains 14 residues. CDR3 nucleotide sequence: TGTGTCAGCAGTTTGGGTGGGGGCACAGATACGCAGTATTTT. It specifies CVSSLGGGTDTQYF.